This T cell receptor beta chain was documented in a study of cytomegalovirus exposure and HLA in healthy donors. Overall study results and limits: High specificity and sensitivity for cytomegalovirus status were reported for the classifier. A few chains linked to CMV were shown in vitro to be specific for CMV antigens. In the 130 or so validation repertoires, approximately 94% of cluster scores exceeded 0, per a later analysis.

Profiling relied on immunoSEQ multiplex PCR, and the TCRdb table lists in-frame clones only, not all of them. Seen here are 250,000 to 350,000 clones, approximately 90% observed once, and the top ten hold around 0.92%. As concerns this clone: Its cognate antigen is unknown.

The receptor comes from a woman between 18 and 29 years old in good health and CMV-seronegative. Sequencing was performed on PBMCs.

The CDR3 DNA follows: TGTGCCAGCAGTTACTCTCCAGGAAATGAAAAACTGTTTTTT. It yields the protein CASSYSPGNEKLFF. This chain joins TRBV6-5 and TRBJ1-4; D remains ambiguous. The germline CDR1 and CDR2 sequences are MNHEY and SVGAGI. The length of the CDR3 is 14 residues. V was pared by 0 bases and J by 5 bases, with 7 bases between.